This is a list of T cell receptor beta chains from one sample in a study of blood T cell repertoires in COVID-19. TCRdb keeps only in-frame clones here, not all; method: immunoSEQ multiplex PCR. The repertoire consists of under 75,000 clones, with around four fifths occurring once and the leading ten covering roughly 18%. Material: peripheral blood. Receptors originate from a woman aged 50 to 60 with active or convalescent COVID-19. Each CDR3 is given with its conserved first and last residue. Each record gives: D gene, V gene, clone size, CDR3 length, J gene, CDR3 DNA, CDR3 protein. A D gene is named only where the DNA matches it firmly. Clone size appears in some rows only: once, few, many, or a class for an expanded clone.

TRBD1	TRBV29-1	-	12	TRBJ2-5	TGCAGCGTTGGGGCCAGGGGGGAGACCCAGTACTTC	CSVGARGETQYF
TRBD1	TRBV5-6	-	16	TRBJ1-3	TGTGCCAGCAGCCTAGGACAGGGACTTTCTGGAAACACCATATATTTT	CASSLGQGLSGNTIYF
TRBD1	TRBV7-8	-	18	TRBJ2-3	TGTGCCAGCAGCGATTTGGGATCGAACAGGGGGTACACAGATACGCAGTATTTT	CASSDLGSNRGYTDTQYF
-	TRBV5-1	few	13	TRBJ2-7	TGCGCCAGCGCGAATATACAGGGCTACGAGCAGTACTTC	CASANIQGYEQYF
TRBD2	TRBV7-8	-	16	TRBJ2-7	TGTGCCAGCAGCTCTTCCGAGCGGGGGGGACCCTACGAGCAGTACTTC	CASSSSERGGPYEQYF
TRBD2	TRBV6-6	-	17	TRBJ2-3	TGTGCCAGCAGTCGACCGACTAGCGGGAGTAGCACAGATACGCAGTATTTT	CASSRPTSGSSTDTQYF
TRBD1	TRBV2	-	14	TRBJ2-1	TGTGCCAGCAAGGACAGGGGGTCCTACAATGAGCAGTTCTTC	CASKDRGSYNEQFF
-	TRBV19	once	13	TRBJ2-3	TGTGCCAGCGAACGGCGGGGCACAGATACGCAGTATTTT	CASERRGTDTQYF
-	TRBV6-1	-	17	TRBJ1-3	TGTGCCAGCAGTGAAGGGACGGGCGCTTTCGGGAGAAACACCATATATTTT	CASSEGTGAFGRNTIYF
-	TRBV28	-	15	TRBJ1-1	TGTGCCAGCAGTGTCTCGGGGGGCGGGAACACTGAAGCTTTCTTT	CASSVSGGGNTEAFF
TRBD1	TRBV28	-	15	TRBJ1-3	TGTGCCACTAGGGGACAGGGTCTCTCTGGAAACACCATATATTTT	CATRGQGLSGNTIYF
TRBD1	TRBV5-6	-	12	TRBJ2-5	TGTGCCAGCAGCGACAGGGAGGAGACCCAGTACTTC	CASSDREETQYF
TRBD1	TRBV19	-	14	TRBJ1-4	TGTGCCAGTGGGACACAGGGGGCCAGGGAAAAACTGTTTTTT	CASGTQGAREKLFF
-	TRBV9	-	12	TRBJ1-2	TGTGCCAGCAGCGTAGCCAGTTATGGCTACACCTTC	CASSVASYGYTF
-	TRBV6-5	-	13	TRBJ2-7	TGTGCCAGCAGTAACTCTAACTGGTACGAGCAGTACTTC	CASSNSNWYEQYF
TRBD2	TRBV5-1	-	18	TRBJ2-1	TGCGCCAGCAGCTGGGGTCCTTTAAGCGGGAGGAGGGGGAATGAGCAGTTCTTC	CASSWGPLSGRRGNEQFF
-	TRBV2	many	14	TRBJ1-1	TGTGCCAGCAGTATGGAGGTGGGTGGCACTGAAGCTTTCTTT	CASSMEVGGTEAFF
-	TRBV5-6	once	16	TRBJ2-1	TGTGCCAGCAGCTTGGGGGCCAAGGGGCTAGGTGGTGAGCAGTTCTTC	CASSLGAKGLGGEQFF
TRBD1	TRBV19	-	15	TRBJ2-3	TGTGCCAGTAGGCAACCGGGACAGGGGGAAGATACGCAGTATTTT	CASRQPGQGEDTQYF
TRBD1	TRBV19	-	17	TRBJ1-2	TGTGCCAGTAGTATAGATCACCGGACAGGGAGGGACTATGGCTACACCTTC	CASSIDHRTGRDYGYTF
TRBD1	TRBV10-2	once	13	TRBJ2-5	TGCGCCAGCAACAACAGGGGAAGAGAGACCCAGTACTTC	CASNNRGRETQYF
TRBD2	TRBV5-1	-	16	TRBJ2-1	TGCGCCAGCAGCTTAGGTGCGGCGGGAGGGTACAATGAGCAGTTCTTC	CASSLGAAGGYNEQFF
-	TRBV19	-	15	TRBJ2-3	TGTGCCAGTAGTATGAGGTCGTCTGGTACAGATACGCAGTATTTT	CASSMRSSGTDTQYF
TRBD2	TRBV12-5	-	16	TRBJ2-1	TGTGCTAGTGGGAAGGAGCGGGGAAGCTCCTACAATGAGCAGTTCTTC	CASGKERGSSYNEQFF
TRBD1	TRBV16	-	16	TRBJ2-7	TGTGCCAGCAGCCAATTTGAGACAGGGGGTTCCTACGAGCAGTACTTC	CASSQFETGGSYEQYF
-	TRBV27	few	13	TRBJ2-1	TGTGCCAGCAGTCCAGACAGTTACAATGAGCAGTTCTTC	CASSPDSYNEQFF
TRBD2	TRBV5-1	-	19	TRBJ2-2	TGCGCCAGCAGCCTCCTAGCGGGAGGGCCGGGGTCTTACACCGGGGAGCTGTTTTTT	CASSLLAGGPGSYTGELFF
-	TRBV7-2	once	15	TRBJ2-7	TGTGCCAGCAGCCCCGGCGGGTCGCAGGCCAACGAGCAGTACTTC	CASSPGGSQANEQYF
TRBD1	TRBV3-1/TRBV3-2	few	15	TRBJ1-1	TGTGCCAGCAGCCAAGAACGGACAGGGAACACTGAAGCTTTCTTT	CASSQERTGNTEAFF
TRBD2	TRBV30	-	17	TRBJ2-2	TGTGCCTGGAGTCCCGGGGCTAGCGGGAGGGTTCCCGGGGAGCTGTTTTTT	CAWSPGASGRVPGELFF
-	TRBV4-1	-	15	TRBJ2-7	TGCGCCAGCAGCCAAGATAGACAGGAGATATACGAGCAGTACTTC	CASSQDRQEIYEQYF
TRBD2	TRBV27	-	16	TRBJ2-1	TGTGCCAGCAGTTCCTCCTCTAGCGGCCGTTACAATGAGCAGTTCTTC	CASSSSSSGRYNEQFF
TRBD1	TRBV5-4	-	15	TRBJ2-7	TGTGCCAGCAGCATTCTGGGACAGCTAAGACGCGAGCAGTACTTC	CASSILGQLRREQYF
TRBD2	TRBV15	-	16	TRBJ2-1	TGTGCCACCAGCAGAAGCCCCACTAGCGGGATGGGTGAGCAGTTCTTC	CATSRSPTSGMGEQFF
TRBD1	TRBV2	-	14	TRBJ1-1	TGTGCGTTAAGGACAGGGTGGCTGAACACTGAAGCTTTCTTT	CALRTGWLNTEAFF
TRBD2	TRBV9	-	16	TRBJ2-5	TGTGCCAGCAGCGTAGTGTCGGGAGGGGGCCAAGAGACCCAGTACTTC	CASSVVSGGGQETQYF
-	TRBV6-5	-	15	TRBJ2-7	TGTGCCAGCAGTATGGAAGACAGGTACCCCTACGAGCAGTACTTC	CASSMEDRYPYEQYF
-	TRBV30	-	14	TRBJ1-2	TGTGCCTGGAGGTTACCACTGGGCAACTATGGCTACACCTTC	CAWRLPLGNYGYTF
-	TRBV20-1	-	14	TRBJ2-7	TGCAGTGCTAGTGGGCGGGGAAGTGGGGACGAGCAGTACTTC	CSASGRGSGDEQYF
TRBD1	TRBV6-1	-	13	TRBJ1-2	TGTGCCAGCAGTGAAGGTCCCGGACAGGACTACACCTTC	CASSEGPGQDYTF
-	TRBV6-5	-	14	TRBJ1-5	TGTGCCACTCTCCCGGGGGGACGGGCCCAGCCCCAGCATTTT	CATLPGGRAQPQHF
-	TRBV27	-	14	TRBJ2-3	TGTGCCAGCAGTTGGTCTAGCTTCGGAGATACGCAGTATTTT	CASSWSSFGDTQYF
TRBD2	TRBV5-1	-	16	TRBJ2-2	TGCGCCAGCAGCCCTGGGACTAGCGGGAGAACCGGGGAGCTGTTTTTT	CASSPGTSGRTGELFF
TRBD1	TRBV6-2/TRBV6-3	-	15	TRBJ2-7	TGTGCCAGCAGTTACCACCGGGACAGGGGCTACGAGCAGTACTTC	CASSYHRDRGYEQYF
TRBD2	TRBV5-6	-	16	TRBJ2-2	TGTGCCAGCAGCTTCGTAGCGGGAGGGCCACTCGGGGAGCTGTTTTTT	CASSFVAGGPLGELFF